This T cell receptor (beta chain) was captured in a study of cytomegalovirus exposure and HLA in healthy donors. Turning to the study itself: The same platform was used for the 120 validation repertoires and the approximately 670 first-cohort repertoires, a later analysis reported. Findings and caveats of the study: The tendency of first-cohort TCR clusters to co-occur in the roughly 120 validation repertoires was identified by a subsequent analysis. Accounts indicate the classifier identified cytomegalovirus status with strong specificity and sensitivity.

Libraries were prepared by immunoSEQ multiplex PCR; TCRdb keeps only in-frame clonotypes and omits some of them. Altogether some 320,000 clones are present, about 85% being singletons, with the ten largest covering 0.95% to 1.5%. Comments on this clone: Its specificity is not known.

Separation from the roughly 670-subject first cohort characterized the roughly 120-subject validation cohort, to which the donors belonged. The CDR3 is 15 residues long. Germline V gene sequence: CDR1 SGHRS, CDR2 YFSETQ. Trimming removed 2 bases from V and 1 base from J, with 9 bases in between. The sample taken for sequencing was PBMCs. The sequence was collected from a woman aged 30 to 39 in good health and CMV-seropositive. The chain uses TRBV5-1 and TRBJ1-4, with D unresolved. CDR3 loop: CASSLAGKTNEKLFF. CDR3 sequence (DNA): TGCGCCAGCAGCTTAGCCGGGAAAACTAATGAAAAACTGTTTTTT.